These T cell receptor beta chains were read from a single sample in a study of T cell responses to AZD1222 COVID-19 vaccine. Sequencing was performed with immunoSEQ multiplex PCR; in TCRdb, only in-frame clones are kept and a portion is missing. The sample lists 120,000 or so clones, 80% to 95% occurring once. This specimen was peripheral blood, taken on day 0 of AZD1222 vaccination. These receptor sequences come from an adult in good health. Each CDR3 is given with its conserved first and last residue. The order of the fields is clone size, D gene, V gene, J gene, CDR3 protein. The D gene is left open where the match is weak. Expanded clones are given a class, and other clones once, few, many or no size at all.

few,.,TRBV6-5,TRBJ2-2,CASNEGDTGELFF
.,.,TRBV3-1/TRBV3-2,TRBJ1-2,CASSPKVTETYGYTF
once,.,TRBV29-1,TRBJ1-6,CSVDGRTPYNSPLHF
.,.,TRBV19,TRBJ2-6,CASSTGTLLTF
.,TRBD1,TRBV7-3,TRBJ2-1,CASSLGTGRPYNEQFF
.,TRBD2,TRBV6-1,TRBJ2-4,CASSAALGLAELAKNIQYF
.,.,TRBV28,TRBJ1-2,CASSPSGGPYGYTF
.,.,TRBV27,TRBJ1-2,CASSYGGERGYTF
.,TRBD1,TRBV5-6,TRBJ1-2,CASRKKQGNYGYTF
.,.,TRBV2,TRBJ1-4,CASRDPSGATNEKLFF
.,TRBD2,TRBV9,TRBJ2-1,CASSVVSSGYNEQFF
.,.,TRBV7-8,TRBJ2-7,CASSLISREMYEQYF
.,.,TRBV27,TRBJ2-7,CASGKRGGSHEQYF
.,.,TRBV7-7,TRBJ1-3,CASSPRQVSSGNTIYF
once,.,TRBV9,TRBJ2-1,CASSHNPAGAYNEQFF
.,.,TRBV27,TRBJ2-7,CASRDGGISSYEQYF
once,.,TRBV7-8,TRBJ2-1,CASSLAGNLGGEWAKPYNEQFF
.,.,TRBV7-9,TRBJ1-4,CASSLKGPREKLFF
.,.,TRBV19,TRBJ1-3,CASSFLQGPGNTIYF
.,.,TRBV28,TRBJ2-5,CASHRGGLSETQYF
.,.,TRBV5-8,TRBJ1-1,CASSLLGAGGYTEAFF
.,TRBD2,TRBV2,TRBJ2-1,CASSGPLAGVSNEQFF
.,.,TRBV5-1,TRBJ2-1,CASSLVGLRSSYNEQFF
.,TRBD1,TRBV15,TRBJ1-5,CATSRAVGTGGNQPQHF
few,.,TRBV2,TRBJ1-5,CASTGETLSNQPQHF
.,.,TRBV3-1/TRBV3-2,TRBJ1-1,CASSQESGANTEAFF
.,.,TRBV6-5,TRBJ2-2,CASSTGNAGELFF
.,TRBD2,TRBV6-2/TRBV6-3,TRBJ2-1,CASSLAGVSYNEQFF
.,TRBD1,TRBV19,TRBJ2-3,CASSSGQGAADTQYF
once,TRBD1,TRBV5-1,TRBJ2-2,CASSSVLTGGNTGELFF
.,.,TRBV28,TRBJ1-1,CASTPLGEDTEAFF
few,.,TRBV2,TRBJ2-6,CASEGPGANVLTF
.,.,TRBV5-1,TRBJ2-2,CASSLVPATRTGELFF
once,.,TRBV6-5,TRBJ2-7,CASSFRGGSFYEQYF
.,TRBD1,TRBV28,TRBJ1-1,CASTPSTGLGAEAFF
.,.,TRBV29-1,TRBJ2-7,CSVVGTLSSYEQYF
.,TRBD1,TRBV19,TRBJ2-3,CASSTRTGDTQYF
.,.,TRBV30,TRBJ2-5,CAWTIQETQYF
.,TRBD1,TRBV6-5,TRBJ2-7,CASSYSTGAPYEQYF
.,TRBD1,TRBV5-1,TRBJ1-1,CASSLEGQGAFQAFF
.,TRBD2,TRBV7-9,TRBJ2-1,CASNIVTGTSGRNEQFF
.,.,TRBV24-1,TRBJ1-3,CATSGADGSSGNTIYF
.,.,TRBV5-1,TRBJ1-1,CASSFDHSPYTEAFF
.,.,TRBV5-1,TRBJ2-1,CASSLGGTGQYNEQFF
.,.,TRBV24-1,TRBJ2-7,CATSAGKIYEQYF
.,.,TRBV18,TRBJ1-1,CASSPAGSEAFF